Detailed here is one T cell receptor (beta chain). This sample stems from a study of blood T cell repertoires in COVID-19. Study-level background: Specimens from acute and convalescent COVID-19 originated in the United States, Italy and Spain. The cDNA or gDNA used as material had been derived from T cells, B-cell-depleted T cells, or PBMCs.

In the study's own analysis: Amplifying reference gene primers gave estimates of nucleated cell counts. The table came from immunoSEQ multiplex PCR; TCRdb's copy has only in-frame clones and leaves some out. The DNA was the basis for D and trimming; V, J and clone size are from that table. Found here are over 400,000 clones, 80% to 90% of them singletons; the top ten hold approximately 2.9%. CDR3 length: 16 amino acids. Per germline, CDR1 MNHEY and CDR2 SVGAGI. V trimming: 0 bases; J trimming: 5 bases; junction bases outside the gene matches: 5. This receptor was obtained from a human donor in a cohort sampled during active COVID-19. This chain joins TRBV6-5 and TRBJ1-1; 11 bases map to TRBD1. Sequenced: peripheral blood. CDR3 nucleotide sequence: TGTGCCAGCAGTTACTCTCCGGACAGGGGGCATACTGAAGCTTTCTTT. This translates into CASSYSPDRGHTEAFF.